Below are 10 T cell receptor beta chains sequenced from a single sample in a study of blood T cells in healthy people across ages. Using a J-beta primer mix together with a sample-barcoded 5' primer, a second PCR was run for roughly 7 to 11 cycles. TCRdb reanalysed the 5' RACE reads using MiXCR and keeps one entry per CDR3 protein. The sample holds 650,000 to 950,000 distinct CDR3 sequences; approximately 48% are singletons and the top ten take roughly 18%. The specimen sequenced was blood. The source is a man in his 60s in good health.

The chain recombines TRBV5-6 with TRBJ1-1; 11 bases are shared with TRBD1. The CDR3 extends over 14 amino acids. CDR1 SGHDT and CDR2 YYEEEE come from the germline V gene. The J segment lost 3 bases and the V segment lost 4 bases, leaving 2 bases of the junction unmatched. CDR3 bases: TGTGCCAGCAGCAGGGGACAGGGGGACACTGAAGCTTTCTTT. Amino acids: CASSRGQGDTEAFF.

As regards this clonotype: This could be a read error, since a much larger clone is one nucleotide away. This chain uses TRBV10-3 with TRBJ2-1, with D perhaps matching TRBD1 or TRBD2 (5 bases each). CDR3 size: 13 residues. CDR1 is ENHRY and CDR2 is SYGVKD in the germline V gene. The CDR3 is CAVSEERDDEQFF. CDR3 DNA sequence: TGTGCCGTCAGTGAGGAACGGGACGATGAGCAGTTCTTC.

V gene TRBV2 combines with J gene TRBJ2-1; 9 nucleotides align to TRBD2. This CDR3 contains 15 residues. Unmatched junction bases numbered 9, after V lost 6 bases and J lost 6 bases. Germline assignment: CDR1 SNHLY and CDR2 FYNNEI. The CDR3 is CASRPYSGGGNEQFF. The CDR3 bases are TGTGCCAGCAGGCCCTATAGCGGGGGAGGCAATGAGCAGTTCTTC.

The CDR3 nucleotides are TGCAGTGCCCCCGCTGGAGGCTCCTATAATTCACCCCTCCACTTT. Encoded protein: CSAPAGGSYNSPLHF. This chain links TRBV20-1 with TRBJ1-6, with D unclear. V dropped 6 bases and J dropped 0 bases, with 12 bases sitting between them. The V gene's germline CDR1 is DFQATT and CDR2 SNEGSKA (reference sequence). This CDR3 has 15 amino acids.

This rearrangement joins TRBV9 to TRBJ2-1; TRBD1 might be the D (6 bases). CDR1 and CDR2 (germline): SGDLS, YYNGEE. V dropped 0 bases and J dropped 8 bases, with 9 bases sitting between them. The length of the CDR3 is 13 residues. CDR3 sequence reads: CASSVEAGDEQFF. CDR3 in DNA: TGTGCCAGCAGCGTAGAGGCAGGGGATGAGCAGTTCTTC.

This rearrangement joins TRBV20-1 to TRBJ2-1; D is perhaps TRBD1 (6 bases). Deletions cut 6 bases from V and 8 bases from J, with 17 bases between. Germline values: CDR1 DFQATT, CDR2 SNEGSKA (reference sequence). The CDR3 contains 13 residues. CDR3: CSARTDVWHEQFF. The CDR3 region has the DNA TGCAGTGCAAGGACAGATGTATGGCATGAGCAGTTCTTC.

The chain recombines TRBV5-5 with TRBJ1-2, with unresolved D. The CDR3 extends over 15 amino acids. Germline CDR1 SGHKS, CDR2 YYEKEE (reference sequence). Trimming stripped 0 bases from V and 6 bases from J, with 15 bases between. For the CDR3, the DNA is TGTGCCAGCAGCTTGGCCTTGCCTCGTAAGAATGGCTACACCTTC. Its translation is CASSLALPRKNGYTF.

About this clonotype: This could be a read error, since a much larger clone is one nucleotide away. The chain carries TRBV12-3 or TRBV12-4 and TRBJ2-5, with 7 nucleotides matching TRBD2. This CDR3 region has 16 residues. With V trimmed by 4 bases and J by 7 bases, 15 bases remained unmatched. The CDR3 protein is CASSSSSGTPGTTQYF. CDR3 sequence (DNA): TGTGCCAGCAGTTCCTCCAGCGGGACCCCGGGGACGACCCAGTACTTC.

The chain couples TRBV7-2 to TRBJ1-2; D not certain. Trimming removed 1 base from V and 8 bases from J, with 8 bases in between. CDR1 SGHTA and CDR2 FQGNSA come from the germline V gene. The CDR3 length is 12 residues. CDR3 in DNA: TGTGCCAGCAGCTTAGGAGCCCCCGGCTACACCTTC. It encodes CASSLGAPGYTF.

The rearrangement links TRBV20-1 to TRBJ2-7; 10 nucleotides align to TRBD2. Germline CDR1 DFQATT, CDR2 SNEGSKA (reference sequence). Trimming cost V 5 bases and J 7 bases; bases outside gene matches: 8. The CDR3 totals 13 residues. As DNA, the CDR3 is TGCAGTGCTCCGACTAGCGGGTCTTTAGAGCAGTACTTC. This sequence encodes CSAPTSGSLEQYF.